This T cell receptor (beta chain) was documented in a study of T cell responses to AZD1222 COVID-19 vaccine. Study as a whole: Timing groups of about 4 and about 12 weeks for second doses were pooled. Study-wide results and caveats: Repertoires in all cases were sampled only once the peak T cell response had passed.

Germline V CDR1 and CDR2: SEHNR, FQNEAQ (reference sequence). The CDR3 loop spans 15 amino acids. Trimming cost V 4 bases and J 2 bases, with 15 bases left between them. As concerns this clone: The antigen is not known.

The protocol was immunoSEQ multiplex PCR, while the TCRdb copy is restricted to in-frame clones and leaves out a portion. The data hold approximately 180,000 clones, with approximately 86% observed a single time. The receptor was derived from an adult in good health. The starting material was peripheral blood, obtained on day 0 of AZD1222 vaccination. The chain joins TRBV7-9 to TRBJ2-7; D is possibly TRBD1 (5 bases). CDR3 sequence: CASSSGPRVTYEQYF. CDR3 coding DNA: TGTGCCAGCAGCTCCGGACCCAGGGTAACCTACGAGCAGTACTTC. Combining the CDR3 with reference TRBV7-9 and TRBJ2-7 gives the whole variable domain DTGVSQNPRHKITKRGQNVTFRCDPISEHNRLYWYRQTLGQGPEFLTYFQNEAQLEKSRLLSDRFSAERPKGSFSTLEIQRTEQGDSAMYLCASSSGPRVTYEQYFGPGTRLTVT.